A selection of T cell receptor beta chains follows, all from one sample in a study of T cells of healthy individuals. TCRdb itself ran the 5' RACE reads through MiXCR, one entry per CDR3 protein. This table holds 63,000 or so distinct CDR3 sequences, roughly 16% found once. These receptors were collected from a human donor in good health. Both conserved end residues are part of each CDR3. The order of the fields is CDR3 DNA, CDR3 protein, clone size, V gene, CDR3 length, D gene, J gene. A D gene is named only where the DNA matches it firmly. Not every row has a clone size; where given, it reads once, few, many or a size class.

CDR3nt: TGTGCCAGCAGTTTCACCGAGCAGTACTTC; CDR3aa: CASSFTEQYF; abundance: .; v_gene: TRBV27; len: 10; d_gene: .; j_gene: TRBJ2-7
CDR3nt: TGCAGTGCGCGGACAGGGGCGCGCAATCAGCCCCAGCATTTT; CDR3aa: CSARTGARNQPQHF; abundance: .; v_gene: TRBV20-1; len: 14; d_gene: TRBD1; j_gene: TRBJ1-5
CDR3nt: TGCGCCAGCAGCTTGGGACTATCGTCGGAGGAGCTGTTTTTT; CDR3aa: CASSLGLSSEELFF; abundance: many; v_gene: TRBV5-1; len: 14; d_gene: .; j_gene: TRBJ2-2
CDR3nt: TGCGCCAGCAGCTTGGGACAGGGGGCTGCGGCAGATACGCAGTATTTT; CDR3aa: CASSLGQGAAADTQYF; abundance: many; v_gene: TRBV5-1; len: 16; d_gene: TRBD1; j_gene: TRBJ2-3
CDR3nt: TGTGCCAGCATTCCGGGACAGGCCATGAACACTGAAGCTTTCTTT; CDR3aa: CASIPGQAMNTEAFF; abundance: many; v_gene: TRBV6-2/TRBV6-3; len: 15; d_gene: TRBD1; j_gene: TRBJ1-1
CDR3nt: TGCGCCAGCAGCCACGCGGACGTTGAAGCTTTCTTT; CDR3aa: CASSHADVEAFF; abundance: few; v_gene: TRBV4-1; len: 12; d_gene: .; j_gene: TRBJ1-1
CDR3nt: TGTGCCTGGAGTGCCCGGGAAAGGCACTTAGGACAGTACTTC; CDR3aa: CAWSARERHLGQYF; abundance: many; v_gene: TRBV30; len: 14; d_gene: .; j_gene: TRBJ2-7
CDR3nt: TGCGCCAGCAGCTTGGATATGCGCGGGGAGCTGTTTTTT; CDR3aa: CASSLDMRGELFF; abundance: many; v_gene: TRBV5-1; len: 13; d_gene: .; j_gene: TRBJ2-2
CDR3nt: TGCAGCGTTGAAGAAGGACGTGGACGACAAGAGACCCAGTACTTC; CDR3aa: CSVEEGRGRQETQYF; abundance: few; v_gene: TRBV29-1; len: 15; d_gene: .; j_gene: TRBJ2-5
CDR3nt: TGCGCCAGCAGCATGCTGGGACTAGCGGGAAACAATGAGCAGTTCTTC; CDR3aa: CASSMLGLAGNNEQFF; abundance: once; v_gene: TRBV5-1; len: 16; d_gene: TRBD2; j_gene: TRBJ2-1
CDR3nt: TGTGCCAGCAGTTTAGGGGGAGTCTACGAGCAGTACTTC; CDR3aa: CASSLGGVYEQYF; abundance: few; v_gene: TRBV12-3/TRBV12-4; len: 13; d_gene: .; j_gene: TRBJ2-7
CDR3nt: TGTGCCAGCTCTCGGCGCGGGAGGGGCGGCGACAATGAGCAGTTCTTC; CDR3aa: CASSRRGRGGDNEQFF; abundance: many; v_gene: TRBV18; len: 16; d_gene: TRBD2; j_gene: TRBJ2-1
CDR3nt: TGTGCCAGCAGTTACCGGGACGGCTACGAGCAGTACTTC; CDR3aa: CASSYRDGYEQYF; abundance: few; v_gene: TRBV6-2/TRBV6-3; len: 13; d_gene: .; j_gene: TRBJ2-7
CDR3nt: TGTGCCAGCAGACAGACAGGGGGCGGCATGAACACTGAAGCTTTCTTT; CDR3aa: CASRQTGGGMNTEAFF; abundance: .; v_gene: TRBV7-9; len: 16; d_gene: TRBD1; j_gene: TRBJ1-1
CDR3nt: TGTGCCAGCAGCCGCAGAGAAGAGGAGGCCCAGTACTTC; CDR3aa: CASSRREEEAQYF; abundance: .; v_gene: TRBV7-9; len: 13; d_gene: .; j_gene: TRBJ2-5
CDR3nt: TGTGCCAGCAGCTCGCGCCGGATCCAGCGGGGACAAGAGACCCAGTACTTC; CDR3aa: CASSSRRIQRGQETQYF; abundance: few; v_gene: TRBV5-6; len: 17; d_gene: TRBD2; j_gene: TRBJ2-5
CDR3nt: TGTGCCAGCAGCTTAGGTGTTCGGCGGAAAGAGACCCAGTACTTC; CDR3aa: CASSLGVRRKETQYF; abundance: .; v_gene: TRBV7-2; len: 15; d_gene: .; j_gene: TRBJ2-5
CDR3nt: TGTGCCACCAGTGATTTGGGGCAGCCCCAGCATTTT; CDR3aa: CATSDLGQPQHF; abundance: many; v_gene: TRBV24-1; len: 12; d_gene: .; j_gene: TRBJ1-5
CDR3nt: TGTGTCAGCAGCACCGACTGGCGGACCCAAGAGACCCAGTACTTC; CDR3aa: CVSSTDWRTQETQYF; abundance: once; v_gene: TRBV7-7; len: 15; d_gene: .; j_gene: TRBJ2-5
CDR3nt: TGCGCCAGCTCAATCGGCCCAGTTATGAACACTGAAGCTTTCTTT; CDR3aa: CASSIGPVMNTEAFF; abundance: .; v_gene: TRBV5-1; len: 15; d_gene: .; j_gene: TRBJ1-1
CDR3nt: TGCGCCAGCAGTTCAGGGGGGCTAGGCAATCAGCCCCAGCATTTT; CDR3aa: CASSSGGLGNQPQHF; abundance: few; v_gene: TRBV4-1; len: 15; d_gene: TRBD1; j_gene: TRBJ1-5
CDR3nt: TGTGCCAGTAGACACGGTACAGATACGCAGTATTTT; CDR3aa: CASRHGTDTQYF; abundance: many; v_gene: TRBV2; len: 12; d_gene: .; j_gene: TRBJ2-3
CDR3nt: TGTGCCAGCAGCGTCAATACGGGTGGGGATGAGCAGTTCTTC; CDR3aa: CASSVNTGGDEQFF; abundance: many; v_gene: TRBV9; len: 14; d_gene: .; j_gene: TRBJ2-1
CDR3nt: TGCGCCACCGCCGGGGCAGGACTAGCCTACGAGCAGTACTTC; CDR3aa: CATAGAGLAYEQYF; abundance: many; v_gene: TRBV10-2; len: 14; d_gene: TRBD2; j_gene: TRBJ2-7
CDR3nt: TGTGCCAGCAGCCAAGGGAAGCAGCGGGGGGATCAAGAGACCCAGTACTTC; CDR3aa: CASSQGKQRGDQETQYF; abundance: few; v_gene: TRBV3-1; len: 17; d_gene: TRBD2; j_gene: TRBJ2-5
CDR3nt: TGCAGTGCTCCTTTGCGGGAGAACTACGAGCAGTACTTC; CDR3aa: CSAPLRENYEQYF; abundance: few; v_gene: TRBV20-1; len: 13; d_gene: TRBD2; j_gene: TRBJ2-7
CDR3nt: TGTGCCAGCTCAGAAAGTGAGACTAATCAGCCCCAGCATTTT; CDR3aa: CASSESETNQPQHF; abundance: few; v_gene: TRBV18; len: 14; d_gene: .; j_gene: TRBJ1-5
CDR3nt: TGTGCCAGCAGTGAAGGGGGCCCACCGGGCGAGCAGTACTTC; CDR3aa: CASSEGGPPGEQYF; abundance: few; v_gene: TRBV2; len: 14; d_gene: .; j_gene: TRBJ2-7
CDR3nt: TGTGCCAGCACAGGCGGGGGCTACGAGCAGTACTTC; CDR3aa: CASTGGGYEQYF; abundance: few; v_gene: TRBV2; len: 12; d_gene: TRBD2; j_gene: TRBJ2-7
CDR3nt: TGCGCCAGCAGCTTAGCCCAGGGCGGCTATGGCTACACCTTC; CDR3aa: CASSLAQGGYGYTF; abundance: .; v_gene: TRBV5-1; len: 14; d_gene: .; j_gene: TRBJ1-2
CDR3nt: TGCAGTGCTAGAGCCAAGACTAGTTTATTGTTCTTC; CDR3aa: CSARAKTSLLFF; abundance: medium-sized; v_gene: TRBV20-1; len: 12; d_gene: .; j_gene: TRBJ2-1
CDR3nt: TGTGCCAGCAGCCCAGACAGAGCCAAAAACATTCAGTACTTC; CDR3aa: CASSPDRAKNIQYF; abundance: many; v_gene: TRBV11-2; len: 14; d_gene: .; j_gene: TRBJ2-4
CDR3nt: TGCAGTGGGGAAAGTTCTGCTAACTATGGCTACACCTTC; CDR3aa: CSGESSANYGYTF; abundance: .; v_gene: TRBV20-1; len: 13; d_gene: .; j_gene: TRBJ1-2
CDR3nt: TGTGCCAGCAGCCAAGCCTCGGCTAACTATGGCTACACCTTC; CDR3aa: CASSQASANYGYTF; abundance: many; v_gene: TRBV14; len: 14; d_gene: .; j_gene: TRBJ1-2
CDR3nt: TGTGCCAGCAGTTCCGACGGGAGCAATCAGCCCCAGCATTTT; CDR3aa: CASSSDGSNQPQHF; abundance: few; v_gene: TRBV2; len: 14; d_gene: .; j_gene: TRBJ1-5
CDR3nt: TGTGCCAGCAGTGGAGAGGAGAGTGACAATGAGCAGTTCTTC; CDR3aa: CASSGEESDNEQFF; abundance: .; v_gene: TRBV25-1; len: 14; d_gene: .; j_gene: TRBJ2-1
CDR3nt: TGTGCCAGCCCTAGGGGGATGAACACTGAAGCTTTCTTT; CDR3aa: CASPRGMNTEAFF; abundance: many; v_gene: TRBV6-2/TRBV6-3; len: 13; d_gene: .; j_gene: TRBJ1-1
CDR3nt: TGCGCCAGCAGCTCATATCCGGGACAGGCTAATGAAAAACTGTTTTTT; CDR3aa: CASSSYPGQANEKLFF; abundance: many; v_gene: TRBV5-1; len: 16; d_gene: TRBD1; j_gene: TRBJ1-4
CDR3nt: TGTGCCACCAGTGATTACGAAGATACGCAGTATTTT; CDR3aa: CATSDYEDTQYF; abundance: many; v_gene: TRBV24-1; len: 12; d_gene: .; j_gene: TRBJ2-3
CDR3nt: TGTGCCAGCAGCTGGGGACAGCAAGAGACCCAGTACTTC; CDR3aa: CASSWGQQETQYF; abundance: many; v_gene: TRBV7-2; len: 13; d_gene: TRBD1; j_gene: TRBJ2-5
CDR3nt: TGCGCCAGCAGCTCGGCTGGCGAGAACACTGAAGCTTTCTTT; CDR3aa: CASSSAGENTEAFF; abundance: .; v_gene: TRBV5-1; len: 14; d_gene: .; j_gene: TRBJ1-1
CDR3nt: TGTGCCAGCAGCCAAGAGTATGGGCCCCAGCATTTT; CDR3aa: CASSQEYGPQHF; abundance: few; v_gene: TRBV3-1; len: 12; d_gene: .; j_gene: TRBJ1-5
CDR3nt: TGTGCCAGCAGCTTAGTCTTCCCCGAAAAACTGTTTTTT; CDR3aa: CASSLVFPEKLFF; abundance: .; v_gene: TRBV11-2; len: 13; d_gene: .; j_gene: TRBJ1-4
CDR3nt: TGTGCCAGCAGTTTTCAGGGGAACACTGAAGCTTTCTTT; CDR3aa: CASSFQGNTEAFF; abundance: few; v_gene: TRBV28; len: 13; d_gene: .; j_gene: TRBJ1-1
CDR3nt: TGTGCCAGCAGTCGGCGGCTGGCCCGGGAAACCGGGGAGCTGTTTTTT; CDR3aa: CASSRRLARETGELFF; abundance: .; v_gene: TRBV6-6; len: 16; d_gene: .; j_gene: TRBJ2-2
CDR3nt: TGTGCCAGCAGCAAAGGGCTGGGAGCGGGGAGTACAGATACGCAGTATTTT; CDR3aa: CASSKGLGAGSTDTQYF; abundance: many; v_gene: TRBV21-1; len: 17; d_gene: .; j_gene: TRBJ2-3
CDR3nt: TGTGCCAGCAGCGCCAATCTCGTCAAGAACACTGAAGCTTTCTTT; CDR3aa: CASSANLVKNTEAFF; abundance: few; v_gene: TRBV7-2; len: 15; d_gene: .; j_gene: TRBJ1-1
CDR3nt: TGTGCCTGGTCCCTAGCGGTAGCCAAAAACATTCAGTACTTC; CDR3aa: CAWSLAVAKNIQYF; abundance: .; v_gene: TRBV30; len: 14; d_gene: TRBD2; j_gene: TRBJ2-4
CDR3nt: TGCAGTGCTCACAGACCGAATAATGAAAAACTGTTTTTT; CDR3aa: CSAHRPNNEKLFF; abundance: many; v_gene: TRBV20-1; len: 13; d_gene: .; j_gene: TRBJ1-4